This is a list of T cell receptor beta chains from one sample in a study of long-term antiretroviral therapy in people with HIV. Repertoires were generated with immunoSEQ multiplex PCR, while TCRdb's copy carries only in-frame clones and drops some. The sample yields about 50,000 clones, roughly four fifths seen once. This material consisted of unsorted PBMCs, taken 0.8 years after starting antiretroviral therapy. The receptors stem from a woman aged 18-30 years with HIV. The CDR3 runs from the conserved cysteine through the conserved F or W. A D gene is named only where the DNA matches it firmly. Where a row states a size, it is once, few, many or the class of an expanded clone; other rows omit it.

v_call: TRBV19; d_call: TRBD2; j_call: TRBJ2-1; clone_size: -; cdr3_nt: TGTGCCAGTAGTATAGATAGCGGGAGGGCATTCTACAATGAGCAGTTCTTC; cdr3_aa: CASSIDSGRAFYNEQFF
v_call: TRBV7-9; d_call: -; j_call: TRBJ2-7; clone_size: once; cdr3_nt: TGTGCCAGCAGCCCCGATGGGGAGTTGTACGAGCAGTACTTC; cdr3_aa: CASSPDGELYEQYF
v_call: TRBV19; d_call: -; j_call: TRBJ2-3; clone_size: -; cdr3_nt: TGTGCCAGTGAGGCAGATACGCAGTATTTT; cdr3_aa: CASEADTQYF
v_call: TRBV7-3; d_call: TRBD2; j_call: TRBJ2-2; clone_size: -; cdr3_nt: TGTGCCAGCAGCTCCTACGGACTAGCGGAGAACACCGGGGAGCTGTTTTTT; cdr3_aa: CASSSYGLAENTGELFF
v_call: TRBV10-2; d_call: -; j_call: TRBJ2-4; clone_size: -; cdr3_nt: TGCGCCAGCAGTGAATACAGGGCTAACATTCAGTACTTC; cdr3_aa: CASSEYRANIQYF
v_call: TRBV7-2; d_call: -; j_call: TRBJ2-2; clone_size: -; cdr3_nt: TGTGCCACCATACCGATGACACTGGTGTCCGGGGAGCTGTTTTTT; cdr3_aa: CATIPMTLVSGELFF
v_call: TRBV4-1; d_call: TRBD1; j_call: TRBJ2-7; clone_size: -; cdr3_nt: TGCGCCAGCAGCCTTTCCAGCGACAGGGGTTTCGACGAGCAGTACTTC; cdr3_aa: CASSLSSDRGFDEQYF
v_call: TRBV28; d_call: -; j_call: TRBJ1-1; clone_size: -; cdr3_nt: TGTGCCAGCAGAGACAGTCGCTACACTGAAGCTTTCTTT; cdr3_aa: CASRDSRYTEAFF
v_call: TRBV29-1; d_call: TRBD2; j_call: TRBJ2-7; clone_size: -; cdr3_nt: TGCAGCGTTGAAGTAGGACTAAGCGGGAGCTCCTACGAGCAGTACTTC; cdr3_aa: CSVEVGLSGSSYEQYF
v_call: TRBV5-1; d_call: TRBD2; j_call: TRBJ2-7; clone_size: -; cdr3_nt: TGCGCCAGCAGTCCCCTTTCGACTAGCTGGTCCTACGAGCAGTACTTC; cdr3_aa: CASSPLSTSWSYEQYF
v_call: TRBV7-9; d_call: -; j_call: TRBJ2-2; clone_size: -; cdr3_nt: TGTGCCAGCAGGGGCGGTTGGGAGCTGTTTTTT; cdr3_aa: CASRGGWELFF
v_call: TRBV7-2; d_call: -; j_call: TRBJ2-7; clone_size: few; cdr3_nt: TGTGCCAGCAGCTCCAGCGTCTCCTACGAGCAGTACTTC; cdr3_aa: CASSSSVSYEQYF
v_call: TRBV9; d_call: -; j_call: TRBJ2-2; clone_size: -; cdr3_nt: TGTGCCAGCAGCCCGAACACCGGGGAGCTGTTTTTT; cdr3_aa: CASSPNTGELFF
v_call: TRBV7-3; d_call: -; j_call: TRBJ1-2; clone_size: few; cdr3_nt: TGTGCCAGCAGCATGGGAGACATCGGAGGGGGCTACACCTTC; cdr3_aa: CASSMGDIGGGYTF
v_call: TRBV7-8; d_call: TRBD1; j_call: TRBJ2-3; clone_size: -; cdr3_nt: TGTGCCAGCACGGGACAGGGAGCAGATACGCAGTATTTT; cdr3_aa: CASTGQGADTQYF
v_call: TRBV27; d_call: -; j_call: TRBJ1-5; clone_size: -; cdr3_nt: TGTGCCAGCCGGTGGAGCGGAAGCAATCAGCCCCAGCATTTT; cdr3_aa: CASRWSGSNQPQHF
v_call: TRBV28; d_call: -; j_call: TRBJ1-2; clone_size: -; cdr3_nt: TGTGCCAGCAGTTTGCGGGGATCCTATGGCTACACCTTC; cdr3_aa: CASSLRGSYGYTF
v_call: TRBV27; d_call: TRBD2; j_call: TRBJ2-5; clone_size: -; cdr3_nt: TGTGCCAGCAGTCTCCGTCTAGCGGGTGGCTTGGGGACCCAGTACTTC; cdr3_aa: CASSLRLAGGLGTQYF
v_call: TRBV6-1; d_call: -; j_call: TRBJ2-1; clone_size: -; cdr3_nt: TGTGCCAGCAGTGAAACAGGGATCTCCTACAATGAGCAGTTCTTC; cdr3_aa: CASSETGISYNEQFF
v_call: TRBV10-3; d_call: TRBD2; j_call: TRBJ2-3; clone_size: -; cdr3_nt: TGTGCCTCCCGAATAGCGGGAGAGACAGATACGCAGTATTTT; cdr3_aa: CASRIAGETDTQYF
v_call: TRBV6-6; d_call: TRBD2; j_call: TRBJ2-5; clone_size: -; cdr3_nt: TGTGCCAGCAGTTATACCGGGACTAGCGGAGAGACCCAGTACTTC; cdr3_aa: CASSYTGTSGETQYF
v_call: TRBV7-9; d_call: -; j_call: TRBJ1-5; clone_size: few; cdr3_nt: TGTGCCACTTCGGGGCAGAATCAGCCCCAGCATTTT; cdr3_aa: CATSGQNQPQHF
v_call: TRBV19; d_call: TRBD1; j_call: TRBJ1-4; clone_size: -; cdr3_nt: TGTGCCAGTAGTCGGGACAGGGGGGCAAATGAAAAACTGTTTTTT; cdr3_aa: CASSRDRGANEKLFF
v_call: TRBV5-4; d_call: -; j_call: TRBJ2-1; clone_size: -; cdr3_nt: TGTGCCAGCAGCTTAACTAACGAGCAGTTCTTC; cdr3_aa: CASSLTNEQFF
v_call: TRBV4-3; d_call: -; j_call: TRBJ2-3; clone_size: -; cdr3_nt: TGCGCCAGCAGCCAAGATGCAGGGGATTACACAGATACGCAGTATTTT; cdr3_aa: CASSQDAGDYTDTQYF
v_call: TRBV19; d_call: TRBD1; j_call: TRBJ2-6; clone_size: -; cdr3_nt: TGTGCCAGTAGTACCAGACAGGGAGAAACTGGGGCCAACGTCCTGACTTTC; cdr3_aa: CASSTRQGETGANVLTF
v_call: TRBV5-6; d_call: TRBD2; j_call: TRBJ2-3; clone_size: -; cdr3_nt: TGTGCCAGCAGCTTGGGGGGACTAGCCACAGATACGCAGTATTTT; cdr3_aa: CASSLGGLATDTQYF
v_call: TRBV11-2; d_call: TRBD1; j_call: TRBJ2-7; clone_size: -; cdr3_nt: TGTGCCAGCAGCAAAGACAGGGGTGTCGAGCAGTACTTC; cdr3_aa: CASSKDRGVEQYF
v_call: TRBV4-2; d_call: -; j_call: TRBJ1-2; clone_size: -; cdr3_nt: TGTGCCAGCAGCCCCCAAGGAGGGGAATTCTATGGCTACACCTTC; cdr3_aa: CASSPQGGEFYGYTF
v_call: TRBV7-2; d_call: -; j_call: TRBJ1-2; clone_size: -; cdr3_nt: TGTGCCAGCAGCCTAGAGACGGGGATCTATGGCTACACCTTC; cdr3_aa: CASSLETGIYGYTF
v_call: TRBV10-2; d_call: TRBD2; j_call: TRBJ2-1; clone_size: -; cdr3_nt: TGCGCCAGCAGAGAACTAGCGGTAGCCTACAATGAGCAGTTCTTC; cdr3_aa: CASRELAVAYNEQFF
v_call: TRBV7-3; d_call: -; j_call: TRBJ2-1; clone_size: -; cdr3_nt: TGTGCCAGCACCCCAGGCTTGGTCAGGGCGGGTACAAGTGAGCAGTTCTTC; cdr3_aa: CASTPGLVRAGTSEQFF
v_call: TRBV7-8; d_call: -; j_call: TRBJ2-3; clone_size: -; cdr3_nt: TGTGCCAGCAGCGAAGTTCGAATCCGTCCTTACACAGATACGCAGTATTTT; cdr3_aa: CASSEVRIRPYTDTQYF
v_call: TRBV9; d_call: -; j_call: TRBJ2-5; clone_size: -; cdr3_nt: TGTGCCAGCAGCACGGGACCGCAGCAAGAGACCCAGTACTTC; cdr3_aa: CASSTGPQQETQYF
v_call: TRBV16; d_call: -; j_call: TRBJ2-7; clone_size: few; cdr3_nt: TGTGCCAGCAGCCCCTCCTCCGACTACGAGCAGTACTTC; cdr3_aa: CASSPSSDYEQYF
v_call: TRBV4-3; d_call: -; j_call: TRBJ2-5; clone_size: -; cdr3_nt: TGCGCCAGCAGCCAACAGTACCAAGAGACCCAGTACTTC; cdr3_aa: CASSQQYQETQYF
v_call: TRBV27; d_call: -; j_call: TRBJ2-7; clone_size: -; cdr3_nt: TGTGCCAGCAGTCTAACACTCGCACGCAGCTCCTACGAGCAGTACTTC; cdr3_aa: CASSLTLARSSYEQYF
v_call: TRBV27; d_call: TRBD1; j_call: TRBJ1-2; clone_size: once; cdr3_nt: TGTGCCAGCAGACAGGGGGCACAGGGCTACACCTTC; cdr3_aa: CASRQGAQGYTF
v_call: TRBV4-1; d_call: -; j_call: TRBJ2-7; clone_size: -; cdr3_nt: TGCGCCAGCAGCCTCGTTGGGCTCCAGAGCTCCTACGAGCAGTACTTC; cdr3_aa: CASSLVGLQSSYEQYF